Detailed here is one T cell receptor beta chain. Its specificity is not known. TCRdb's table, derived via immunoSEQ multiplex PCR, lists solely in-frame clones and lacks some. The sample includes about 110,000 clones, around 82% of them seen just once. This specimen belongs to a study of cytomegalovirus exposure and HLA in healthy donors. Study context: The 100 to 150 validation repertoires, a later analysis reported, used the same platform as the approximately 670 repertoires from the first cohort. Study conclusions and caveats: With high specificity and sensitivity, the classifier reportedly diagnosed cytomegalovirus status.

The donors were members of the validation cohort comprising over a hundred subjects, separate from the roughly 650-subject first cohort. The CDR3 has 13 amino acids. V lost 0 bases to trimming and J lost 4 bases, with 7 bases between them. Germline V gene lookup returns CDR1 SQVTM and CDR2 ANQGSEA. Material for sequencing was PBMCs. The sequence was obtained from a woman between 18 and 29 years old in good health and CMV-seronegative. This chain uses TRBV29-1 with TRBJ1-3; D unresolved. The CDR3 DNA reads as TGCAGCGTTGAAGATCAACAGGGAAACACCATATATTTT. It is translated as CSVEDQQGNTIYF.